The T cell receptor (beta chain) under discussion was sequenced for a study of blood T cell repertoires in COVID-19. Turning to the study itself: PBMCs, B-cell-depleted T cells, or T cells provided the cDNA or gDNA that made up the material.

Libraries were prepared by immunoSEQ multiplex PCR; TCRdb keeps only in-frame clonotypes and omits some of them. The sample carries more than 85,000 clones, around 87% recorded once. The V gene's germline CDR1 is SGHNT and CDR2 YYREEE (reference sequence). CDR3 length: 19 amino acids. V gave up 4 bases and J gave up 0 bases; unmatched junction bases: 14. A Seattle source enrolled patients during active infection and followed them longitudinally. This clonotype originated in a woman aged 45-65 years with COVID-19, enrolled during active disease. V gene TRBV5-4 combines with J gene TRBJ1-3; the match to TRBD1 covers 9 bases. The sample was peripheral blood. The CDR3 DNA reads as TGTGCCAGCAGCATCCTTCCGGGACAGGGTTTCCCCTCTGGAAACACCATATATTTT. It translates to CASSILPGQGFPSGNTIYF.